This T cell receptor (beta chain) was recovered during a study of vaccination and CD4 T cells after COVID-19. Cultured CD4+ T-cell DNA underwent Oncomine TCR Beta short-read sequencing. TCRdb independently ran MiXCR on the PCR reads; one entry per CDR3 protein. The sample shows 10,000 to 11,000 distinct CDR3 sequences, about 23% of them seen only once. This clonotype has just a few counts. Its matching antigen is unknown. Study results and caveats: Post-vaccination reactive clonotypes (median around 40) did not differ significantly from post-infection (approximately 22).

CDR1 is SGHNT and CDR2 is YENEEA in the germline V gene. V lost 1 base to trimming and J lost 4 bases, with 10 bases between them. The CDR3 runs 14 residues. Treatment meaning: roughly nine-day PBMC culture with coronavirus spike peptide pools or control peptides (ViraFEST assay). T cells were expanded with peptide pools, and expanded clonotypes were identified by TCR sequencing. Peptide pools at approximately 10 ug/ml, together with 10 IU/ml IL-2, were added to cultures of 1.5 million to 2.5 million PBMCs per well. This TCR was sampled from a human donor who received a COVID-19 vaccine. Sequences were derived from CD4+ T cells from blood, cultured in vitro, sampled before SARS-CoV-2 vaccination. The rearrangement links TRBV11-3 to TRBJ2-5, with D perhaps matching TRBD2 (5 bases). CDR3 protein: CASSLGGIGETQYF. The DNA of the CDR3 is TGTGCCAGCAGCTTAGGAGGGATTGGAGAGACCCAGTACTTC.